This entry lists 28 T cell receptor beta chains sequenced from one sample in a study of T cell responses to AZD1222 COVID-19 vaccine listed by TCRdb under 2021. The time point label of this sample denotes: baseline before first vaccination. Receptor libraries were prepared by the immunoSEQ multiplex PCR assay. TCRdb took this table from immuneACCESS and kept in-frame rearrangements with V and J called. Such tables lack part of the clones; where checked against another copy, unresolved V genes explain under half of the gap, and the rest is unexplained. The sample table shows some 28,000 clones, and around 78% are seen once. The ten largest clones capture around 6.1% of the sample. The starting material was peripheral blood, obtained on day 0 of AZD1222 vaccination. All receptors derive from an adult in good health.

The chain couples TRBV10-3 to TRBJ2-7; D could derive from TRBD1 or TRBD2 (6 bases each). Germline lookup yields CDR1 ENHRY and CDR2 SYGVKD. The CDR3 is 11 amino acids. V was trimmed by 8 bases and J by 6 bases, leaving 11 bases between them. CDR3 protein: CAIGGGGEQYV. Here the CDR3 DNA reads TGTGCCATCGGTGGAGGGGGCGAGCAGTACGTC.

The chain uses TRBV19 and TRBJ1-5, with 8 bases fitting TRBD1. J gave up 7 bases and V 6 bases, and 23 bases lay outside the gene matches. The V gene's germline CDR1 is LNHDA and CDR2 SQIVND (reference sequence). The CDR3 is 19 residues long. For the CDR3, the DNA is TGTGCCAGTAGACTAAAGGACAGGGAAAGACAAGTGGGAGAACAGCCCCAGCATTTT. Amino acid sequence: CASRLKDRERQVGEQPQHF. The full variable domain, its missing parts supplied by reference TRBV19 and TRBJ1-5, is DGGITQSPKYLFRKEGQNVTLSCEQNLNHDAMYWYRQDPGQGLRLIYYSQIVNDFQKGDIAEGYSVSREKKESFPLTVTSAQKNPTAFYLCASRLKDRERQVGEQPQHFGDGTRLSIL.

The CDR3, as DNA: TGTGCCAGCAGCCAAGAAAGAGCCCACTCCTACAATGAGCAGTTCTTC. Its translation: CASSQERAHSYNEQFF. The gene calls are TRBV13 and TRBJ2-1, with no clear D. V shed 5 bases and J shed 0 bases, with 14 bases lying between them. This CDR3 has 16 residues. Looked up from germline, CDR1 is PRHDT and CDR2 is FYEKMQ (reference sequence).

This chain uses TRBV4-2 with TRBJ2-7; weak D call: TRBD2 (6 bases). CDR1 is LGHNA, CDR2 YNFKEQ, per germline. V lost 1 base to trimming and J lost 2 bases, with 9 bases between them. This CDR3 spans 14 amino acids. The CDR3 nucleotides read TGTGCCAGCAGCCAAGGGAGGGAGCCCTACGAGCAGTACTTC. This encodes CASSQGREPYEQYF.

This clone has just one count. The gene calls are TRBV28 and TRBJ2-7; D is perhaps TRBD1 (6 bases). The V gene's germline CDR1 is MDHEN and CDR2 SYDVKM. V was pared by 3 bases and J by 4 bases, with 10 bases between. This CDR3 has 13 residues. The chain's CDR3 is CASSFGGRYEQYF. As DNA, the CDR3 is TGTGCCAGCAGTTTTGGGGGCCGTTACGAGCAGTACTTC.

The chain carries TRBV19 and TRBJ2-5; TRBD2 agrees at 13 bases. Trimming removed 5 bases from V and 5 bases from J; junction bases left unmatched: 5. The CDR3 has 15 amino acids. In germline, CDR1 is LNHDA, CDR2 SQIVND (reference sequence). In nucleotides, the CDR3 is TGTGCCAGTAGTCGGACTAGCGGGGGCCGGGAGACCCAGTACTTC. The encoded protein is CASSRTSGGRETQYF.

The gene calls are TRBV30 and TRBJ2-1; 7 nucleotides line up with TRBD2. CDR1 is GTSNPN and CDR2 is SVGIG in the germline V gene (reference sequence). Unmatched junction bases numbered 7, after V lost 0 bases and J lost 5 bases. This CDR3 has 15 residues. The CDR3 nucleotides read TGTGCCTGGAGTGTAAGGGGAGGGCCAAACAATGAGCAGTTCTTC. This gives the protein CAWSVRGGPNNEQFF.

This chain joins TRBV15 and TRBJ2-5; D is ambiguous. The V and J ends lost 1 base and 0 bases respectively, with 6 bases between them. This CDR3 spans 14 amino acids. Germline CDR1 and CDR2: LNHNV and YYDKDF (reference sequence). This CDR3 reads CATSRGADQETQYF. CDR3 DNA: TGTGCCACCAGCAGAGGGGCAGACCAAGAGACCCAGTACTTC.

This sequence joins TRBV9 and TRBJ1-6, with a possible D match to TRBD1 (5 bases). The CDR3 extends over 16 amino acids. V gave up 4 bases and J gave up 6 bases, with 17 bases separating them. Per germline, CDR1 SGDLS and CDR2 YYNGEE. The CDR3 spells CASSPHQGGRNSPLHF. For the CDR3, the DNA is TGTGCCAGCAGCCCTCATCAGGGTGGGCGTAATTCACCCCTCCACTTT.

The chain combines TRBV4-1 with TRBJ2-3, with D unclear. V gave up 0 bases and J gave up 8 bases, with 9 bases separating them. Germline CDR1 MGHRA, CDR2 YSYEKL. The CDR3 is 13 amino acids. The CDR3 DNA reads TGCGCCAGCAGCCAAGATTGGGCAGGTACGCAGTATTTT. It codes for CASSQDWAGTQYF.

The gene calls are TRBV7-2 and TRBJ1-3; the D gene is possibly TRBD1 (5 bases). The V gene's germline CDR1 is SGHTA and CDR2 FQGNSA. Trimming pared 5 bases from V and 1 base from J, leaving 15 bases between. There are 16 residues in the CDR3. The CDR3 bases are TGTGCCAGCAGCACAGTGGTCGGGGGATCTGGAAACACCATATATTTT. It encodes CASSTVVGGSGNTIYF.

In DNA, the CDR3 is TGTGCCAGCAGTTCCCAGGGTAACTATGGCTACACCTTC. Translated, it gives CASSSQGNYGYTF. The chain joins TRBV7-2 to TRBJ1-2; a possible D gene is TRBD1 (5 bases). Per the germline V gene, CDR1 is SGHTA and CDR2 is FQGNSA. V was shortened by 6 bases and J by 1 base, with 9 bases between the two germline ends. This CDR3 contains 13 residues.

V is TRBV18 and J is TRBJ1-1; 8 bases fit TRBD1. With V trimmed by 1 base and J by 5 bases, 9 bases remained unmatched. The germline gives CDR1 KGHSH, CDR2 LQKENI. This CDR3 has 16 residues. This CDR3 is CASSPQETGEGTEAFF. CDR3 bases: TGTGCCAGCTCACCACAAGAGACAGGGGAAGGGACTGAAGCTTTCTTT.

The chain carries TRBV25-1 and TRBJ2-6, with D hard to call. In germline, CDR1 is MGHDK, CDR2 SYGVNS. The CDR3 loop spans 13 amino acids. V was pared by 10 bases and J by 0 bases, with 7 bases between. The CDR3 bases are TGTGCCATACAGCGCTCTGGGGCCAACGTCCTGACTTTC. The encoded protein is CAIQRSGANVLTF.

This clone was seen once. The genes are TRBV4-1 and TRBJ2-6; 8 bases align to TRBD2. The CDR3 has 19 residues. The V segment lost 0 bases and the J segment 0 bases; nucleotides outside the gene matches: 7. The germline CDR1 and CDR2 sequences are MGHRA and YSYEKL. The CDR3 loop is CASSQEPTSVYSGANVLTF. The DNA of the CDR3 is TGCGCCAGCAGCCAAGAGCCGACTAGCGTGTACTCTGGGGCCAACGTCCTGACTTTC.

V gene TRBV6-5 combines with J gene TRBJ1-5, with D uncertain. CDR1 is MNHEY, CDR2 SVGAGI, per germline. Trimming took off 7 bases at V and 6 bases at J, with 16 bases between the two ends. This CDR3 is 14 amino acids long. Here the CDR3 DNA reads TGTGCCAGCACTCCGGCCTCCGTAGGTCAGCCCCAGCATTTT. Its translation: CASTPASVGQPQHF.

There are a few counts of this clone. This chain links TRBV27 with TRBJ2-3; maybe TRBD2 (6 bases). The CDR3 has 16 residues. Germline loops: CDR1 MNHEY, CDR2 SMNVEV (reference sequence). V was trimmed by 1 base and J by 0 bases, leaving 11 bases between them. The CDR3, as DNA: TGTGCCAGCAGTTTATTGCGGGGTTTTAGCACAGATACGCAGTATTTT. Protein: CASSLLRGFSTDTQYF.

This clone came up a few times. J is TRBJ1-2 and V is TRBV7-9; D is possibly TRBD1 (6 bases). V was cut by 1 base and J by 6 bases, with 9 bases left in between. The CDR3 extends over 13 amino acids. Per the germline V gene, CDR1 is SEHNR and CDR2 is FQNEAQ (reference sequence). The CDR3 sequence is CASSLDRADGYTF. In DNA form, the CDR3 reads TGTGCCAGCAGCTTAGACAGGGCGGATGGCTACACCTTC.

This clone was recorded a few times. The chain joins TRBV5-1 to TRBJ1-3, with D uncertain. There are 16 residues in the CDR3. V was cut by 0 bases and J by 0 bases, with 10 bases left in between. Germline CDR1 is SGHRS and CDR2 is YFSETQ. The CDR3 is CASSLDGLFSGNTIYF. As DNA, the CDR3 is TGCGCCAGCAGCTTGGATGGACTGTTCTCTGGAAACACCATATATTTT. Using reference TRBV5-1 and TRBJ1-3 for the parts outside the CDR3, the full variable domain is KAGVTQTPRYLIKTRGQQVTLSCSPISGHRSVSWYQQTPGQGLQFLFEYFSETQRNKGNFPGRFSGRQFSNSRSEMNVSTLELGDSALYLCASSLDGLFSGNTIYFGEGSWLTVV.

This clone has just a few counts. The rearrangement joins TRBV7-2 to TRBJ2-1; 8 bases fit TRBD2. The germline CDR1 and CDR2 sequences are SGHTA and FQGNSA. This CDR3 contains 15 residues. The ends lost 4 bases at V and 4 bases at J; junction bases unmatched: 6. The CDR3 sequence is CASSSSGSQYNEQFF. The DNA for the CDR3 is TGTGCCAGCAGCTCTAGCGGGTCGCAGTACAATGAGCAGTTCTTC.

The chain couples TRBV2 to TRBJ2-3, with TRBD2 identical over 9 bases. V lost 6 bases to trimming and J lost 4 bases; unmatched junction nucleotides: 8. Per the germline V gene, CDR1 is SNHLY and CDR2 is FYNNEI. This CDR3 has 15 residues. CDR3 residues: CASRRREGVADTQYF. In DNA form, the CDR3 reads TGTGCCAGCAGAAGGCGGGAGGGGGTCGCAGATACGCAGTATTTT.

V usage is TRBV19 and J usage is TRBJ1-1; 10 bases agree with TRBD1. In germline, CDR1 is LNHDA, CDR2 SQIVND (reference sequence). The CDR3 has 13 amino acids. Trimming removed 6 bases from V and 3 bases from J; junction bases left unmatched: 1. The CDR3 spells CASRDRGHTEAFF. DNA of the CDR3: TGTGCCAGTAGAGACAGGGGGCACACTGAAGCTTTCTTT.

CDR3 bases: TGCAGCGTGCACCTACAGGGGGCCACTGAAGCTTTCTTT. Encoded protein: CSVHLQGATEAFF. This chain joins TRBV29-1 and TRBJ1-1; 9 bases are shared with TRBD1. Germline assignment: CDR1 SQVTM and CDR2 ANQGSEA. V was clipped by 6 bases and J by 4 bases; unmatched bases: 6. The CDR3 length is 13 residues.

V gene TRBV5-4 combines with J gene TRBJ2-5, with D possibly TRBD1 on 5 matching bases. V shed 5 bases and J shed 3 bases, with 11 bases lying between them. The CDR3 extends over 13 amino acids. The germline V gene has CDR1 SGHNT and CDR2 YYREEE (reference sequence). The CDR3 nucleotides are TGTGCCAGCAGACCCCGCAGGGAAGAGACCCAGTACTTC. Translation gives CASRPRREETQYF.

This sequence joins TRBV7-2 and TRBJ2-7; D may be TRBD1 (5 bases). The length of the CDR3 is 14 residues. Germline lookup yields CDR1 SGHTA and CDR2 FQGNSA. The V end lost 4 bases, the J end lost 3 bases, and 13 bases lay between the germline ends. The CDR3 sequence: CASSSQGGSYEQYF. CDR3 nucleotide sequence: TGTGCCAGCAGCTCCCAGGGCGGCAGCTACGAGCAGTACTTC.

The J gene is TRBJ1-5, the V gene TRBV6-5, with TRBD1 as a possible D gene (5 bases). CDR1 MNHEY and CDR2 SVGAGI come from the germline V gene. Trimming left V 2 bases short and J 10 bases short, with 12 bases between. This CDR3 region has 13 residues. The CDR3: CASSYGQGNPQHF. The CDR3 region has the DNA TGTGCCAGCAGTTACGGGCAGGGTAACCCCCAGCATTTT.

The chain recombines TRBV18 with TRBJ1-4; D possibly corresponds to TRBD1 (5 bases). Germline V gene lookup returns CDR1 KGHSH and CDR2 LQKENI. V was cut by 3 bases and J by 4 bases, with 12 bases left in between. The CDR3 has 15 amino acids. The CDR3 sequence is CASSPLGQGNEKLFF. CDR3 in DNA: TGTGCCAGCTCACCTCTCGGCCAGGGTAATGAAAAACTGTTTTTT.

This chain connects TRBV7-5 to TRBJ1-4. TRBV7-5 is marked as a pseudogene. The length of the CDR3 is 16 residues. CDR3 amino acids: CARSPPGPDRNEKLFF. The DNA for the CDR3 is TGTGCCAGAAGCCCTCCGGGACCAGACCGTAATGAAAAACTGTTTTTT.